A selection of T cell receptor beta chains follows, all from one sample in a study of blood T cell repertoires in COVID-19. The method was immunoSEQ multiplex PCR; TCRdb's version includes in-frame clones alone and lacks a portion of them. The sample yields 250,000 to 350,000 clones, approximately 90% seen once. Sequencing input: peripheral blood. These receptors were taken from a man aged 30-40 years with acute or convalescent COVID-19. CDR3s include the opening cysteine and the closing phenylalanine or tryptophan.

v_gene,j_gene,CDR3aa
TRBV7-9,TRBJ1-5,CASSSGGRNQPQHF
TRBV19,TRBJ2-3,CASSASREVSTDTQYF
TRBV19,TRBJ2-5,CASRDGYLGETQYF
TRBV5-1,TRBJ2-7,CASSLRSQASYEQYF
TRBV7-2,TRBJ1-6,CASSLVGAGVDGTLHF
TRBV30,TRBJ2-3,CAFGAGTSLSTDTQYF
TRBV7-9,TRBJ2-2,CASSVGLAGGTNTGELFF
TRBV6-4,TRBJ2-1,CASSAGTGDEQFF
TRBV19,TRBJ2-7,CASSITTGQRPYEQYF
TRBV3-1/TRBV3-2,TRBJ1-2,CASSQEGTEKANYGYTF
TRBV5-1,TRBJ2-3,CASRLGWAPSTDTQYF
TRBV7-3,TRBJ1-3,CASSLSWARGNTIYF
TRBV9,TRBJ1-2,CASSKTGPYGYTF
TRBV6-6,TRBJ2-3,CASGGVTYTDTQYF
TRBV7-2,TRBJ2-3,CASSSGGSSDTQYF
TRBV2,TRBJ2-1,CASSGPLGISIDEQFF
TRBV28,TRBJ2-5,CASNLGDSTLYF
TRBV28,TRBJ1-5,CASTGGFSNQPQHF
TRBV19,TRBJ2-7,CASSTSASGVNSYEQYF
TRBV5-1,TRBJ2-2,CASSLDGAGELFF
TRBV18,TRBJ2-1,CASSLVSYNEQFF
TRBV5-1,TRBJ2-7,CASSYTSGYEQYF
TRBV5-4,TRBJ2-1,CASRQDRGLYNEQFF
TRBV7-2,TRBJ1-5,CASSAQGAWNNQPQHF
TRBV2,TRBJ1-1,CASRGPGMNTEAFF
TRBV5-5,TRBJ1-1,CASSLSRDRNTEAFF
TRBV4-1,TRBJ2-5,CASSFRLWGEYETQYF
TRBV6-6,TRBJ1-1,CASSDGGNTEAFF
TRBV28,TRBJ2-7,CAGAQSGRGHEQYF
TRBV19,TRBJ1-1,CASSITAGSPTEAFF
TRBV28,TRBJ1-4,CASTLPGRPGEKLFF
TRBV24-1,TRBJ1-5,CATSDFSSNQPQHF
TRBV9,TRBJ2-1,CASSGEGAGKYNEQFF
TRBV14,TRBJ2-6,CASSRQPSGANVLTF
TRBV29-1,TRBJ1-1,CSVARDSELAEAFF
TRBV9,TRBJ1-5,CASSVLGGRGYSNQPQHF
TRBV6-5,TRBJ1-3,CASLTVSGNTIYF
TRBV5-4,TRBJ2-1,CASSPSAGGKNNEQFF
TRBV27,TRBJ1-5,CASSSRSQPQHF
TRBV9,TRBJ2-2,CASSWQTGTNTGELFF
TRBV27,TRBJ2-7,CASSFQAEYEQYF
TRBV5-6,TRBJ2-1,CASSDRYIAGYSYNEQFF
TRBV28,TRBJ1-6,CASSAPRAHSPLHF
TRBV10-3,TRBJ2-7,CAIAGTGQGAGEQYF
TRBV15,TRBJ1-1,CATSRDRGWNTEAFF
TRBV7-2,TRBJ2-6,CASSVSLSGANVLTF
TRBV23-1,TRBJ2-3,CASSLSRDRGLRLAGGRLTDTQYF
TRBV28,TRBJ1-4,CASSFGLTNEKLFF
TRBV18,TRBJ2-1,CASSPRSGGPNNEQFF
TRBV4-1,TRBJ2-7,CASSPTGTSSYEQYF
TRBV5-1,TRBJ2-5,CASSPDRGTETQYF
TRBV7-3,TRBJ2-2,CASSPSGTVVGGELFF
TRBV6-6,TRBJ1-6,CASSRSEDSPLHF